The 5 T cell receptor beta chains in this list originate from one sample, sequenced in a study of sequential checkpoint blockade in melanoma. As for treatment: randomized to nivolumab then ipilimumab (arm A) or the reverse (arm B). The repertoire was sequenced with immunoSEQ multiplex PCR; TCRdb's copy has only in-frame clones and lacks some. The table lists about 12,000 clones, under 30% of them singletons, with roughly 19% in the top ten. Sample: tumor tissue (inferred from file names), taken from a patient given nivolumab and ipilimumab in sequence. These receptors were taken from a human donor with melanoma.

The chain employs TRBV19 and TRBJ1-1; TRBD1 matches 10 bases. The ends lost 8 bases at V and 1 base at J; junction bases unmatched: 4. Germline CDR1 and CDR2: LNHDA and SQIVND (reference sequence). The length of the CDR3 is 14 residues. The CDR3 loop reads CASGRDRGNTEAFF. CDR3 in DNA: TGTGCCAGTGGAAGGGACAGGGGGAACACTGAAGCTTTCTTT.

The table lists this clone with a few counts. This chain joins TRBV6-4 and TRBJ1-1; 7 bases line up with TRBD1. From germline, CDR1 is MRHNA and CDR2 SNTAGT. CDR3 length: 15 residues. V dropped 5 bases and J dropped 0; count of bases not matched to a gene: 6. The CDR3 protein is CASSLSDRLNTEAFF. The CDR3, as DNA: TGTGCCAGCAGTCTTTCGGACAGGTTGAACACTGAAGCTTTCTTT.

The J gene is TRBJ2-2, the V gene TRBV18; TRBD1 aligns across 9 bases. Germline V gene data show CDR1 as KGHSH and CDR2 as LQKENI. This CDR3 spans 14 amino acids. The junction had 2 bases not matched to a gene; V was cut back by 3 bases and J by 6 bases. CDR3 coding DNA: TGTGCCAGCTCACCGGGACAGGGTCCCGGGGAGCTGTTTTTT. Encoded protein: CASSPGQGPGELFF.

V is TRBV15 and J is TRBJ1-6; D possibly corresponds to TRBD1 (5 bases). This CDR3 spans 14 amino acids. Germline values: CDR1 LNHNV, CDR2 YYDKDF (reference sequence). Trimming shortened V by 0 bases and J by 6 bases, and 6 bases separated the two germline ends. The CDR3: CATSRDQGNSPLHF. In DNA form, the CDR3 reads TGTGCCACCAGCAGAGATCAGGGTAATTCACCCCTCCACTTT. The variable domain in full, completed from reference TRBV15 and TRBJ1-6, reads DAMVIQNPRYQVTQFGKPVTLSCSQTLNHNVMYWYQQKSSQAPKLLFHYYDKDFNNEADTPDNFQSRRPNTSFCFLDIRSPGLGDTAMYLCATSRDQGNSPLHFGNGTRLTVT.

The V call is TRBV11-3, the J call TRBJ1-5; 7 bases are shared with TRBD1. This CDR3 is built from 15 residues. After removal of 5 bases from V and 5 bases from J, the junction contained 9 bases not matched to a gene. The V gene's germline CDR1 is SGHNT and CDR2 YENEEA. DNA for the CDR3: TGTGCCAGCAGCCCCGACCGGGACAGTTATCAGCCCCAGCATTTT. This translates into CASSPDRDSYQPQHF. Filled out from reference TRBV11-3 and TRBJ1-5, the complete variable domain reads EAGVVQSPRYKIIEKKQPVAFWCNPISGHNTLYWYLQNLGQGPELLIRYENEEAVDDSQLPKDRFSAERLKGVDSTLKIQPAELGDSAVYLCASSPDRDSYQPQHFGDGTRLSIL.